This T cell receptor beta chain emerged from a study of regulatory T cells in long-lasting Graves disease (dated by TCRdb to 2020 to 2022). About the study as a whole: In the newly diagnosed Graves' disease group, patients had been taking antithyroid drugs for less than 3 months. Peripheral blood TCR sequencing and RNA sequencing compared persistent Graves' disease patients with newly diagnosed Graves' disease patients. The study took place in China and was registered as a clinical trial. TCR sequencing covered 13 persistent and around 20 newly diagnosed Graves' disease patients, some 33 samples in total.

What the time point label conveys for this sample: newly diagnosed GD, antithyroid drugs for less than 3 months. For both TCR sequencing and RNA sequencing, RNA was extracted from PBMCs in TRIzol. Graves' disease was diagnosed according to American Thyroid Association guidelines. Recruitment of patients was carried out at an endocrinology department in Xi'an, China. Each patient gave approximately 10 milliliters of peripheral blood, collected in an EDTA anticoagulant tube. Ficoll Paque Plus density gradient separation was used to isolate PBMCs, and no further T cell sorting was performed. An Agilent 2100 Bioanalyzer and agarose gel were used to assess RNA quality, and a NanoDrop 2000 was used to measure RNA concentration. The V end loses 0 bases and the J end loses 5 bases, and a stretch of 14 bases separates them. For CDR1 and CDR2, the germline V gene lists KGHSH and LQKENI. The CDR3 measures 15 amino acids from cysteine to phenylalanine. Only the CDR3 DNA stays, 45 bases, in frame from base 1.

This clonotype appeared a few times. Which antigen it targets is not known. Base qualities are not provided; no much larger clone lies one nucleotide away. Libraries were prepared through multiplex PCR. Reads for this sample came from an Illumina HiSeq 4000. To build TCR beta libraries, CDR3 regions were amplified by Arm-PCR using iRepertoire HTBI primers. PCR products were gel purified before sequencing. The authors' pipeline ran thus. A total of some 60 TRBV and approximately 13 TRBJ segments were identified across samples and were used for gene usage analysis of CDR3 amino acid clonotypes. COPE and FqMerger were used to merge filtered high-quality paired reads into contigs. Contigs were aligned with BLAST to IMGT TRBV, TRBD and TRBJ reference genes, and CDR3 was defined per IMGT. Any clonotype with a frequency above 0.1% was classified as a highly expanded clone. Repertoire diversity was measured by Shannon entropy, and V-J evenness by the Gini coefficient. Public clonotypes were defined as clonotypes shared by more than one individual. TCRdb trimmed public reads at Q25 via fastp, called clones via MiXCR and kept in-frame beta chains. Each record represents a unique CDR3 protein, reported with the most common genes and DNA among its rows. TCRdb's processing, not the authors', yielded these V and J calls. This sample is represented by just over 600,000 distinct CDR3 sequences; about 15% of them were singletons. The top ten clones comprise about 17% of the sample.

Here is what the overall study found, with its caveats: TRBV28, TRBJ1-2 and TRBJ2-5 were preferentially used in persistent disease, while TRBV20-1 and TRBJ2-1 were favored in newly diagnosed disease. Only the TCR beta chain was sequenced and analyzed. Only peripheral blood was studied, because thyroid tissue, the primary lesion, was inaccessible. Lower TCR Shannon entropy and fewer highly expanded clones were observed in persistent Graves' disease patients than in newly diagnosed patients, which suggested clonal expansion. The authors acknowledged the small sample size as a limitation that may reduce accuracy. More public clonotypes were shared among persistent patients (over 2,500) than among newly diagnosed patients (roughly 1,000).

These same data were also listed under a study on T cells in Graves' hyperthyroidism and ophthalmopathy. Taken from the second paper: Stable Graves' hyperthyroidism was defined as the absence of progression to ophthalmopathy over 18 months of follow-up. The hyperthyroidism patients were between 18 and 65 years old and newly diagnosed, with a disease duration of less than 2 months. Any patient with an uncontrolled infection, another autoimmune disease, pregnancy or lactation was excluded. Clinical symptoms, serum thyroxine and TRAb, thyroid ultrasound, and orbital computed tomography formed the basis for the diagnoses. For the first round of RT-PCR on the TCR CDR3, the HTBI primer set was used together with the Qiagen OneStep RT-PCR kit. Most expanded thyroid clonotypes (frequency above 0.001) were also detected in blood, a finding suggesting that blood repertoires may reflect thyroid immune responses. In cross-validation, a model built on a 13 V-J signature told ophthalmopathy apart from stable hyperthyroidism with about 90% sensitivity and approximately 84% specificity, and in testing the same model reached 80%/75%. In validation, the model predicted progression to ophthalmopathy a median of around 6.5 months before onset, with 70% to 71% sensitivity and more than 72% specificity. To identify TCR V-J signatures that set the groups apart, the researchers used a discovery cohort of 90 to 100 patients, made up of around 40 with Graves' ophthalmopathy and 57 with stable Graves' hyperthyroidism. Prospective prediction of ophthalmopathy was tested in an independent validation cohort of fewer than 20 hyperthyroidism patients and some 17 patients who later progressed to ophthalmopathy. For training and testing, the 100 or so patients in the discovery cohort were randomly divided in a 7:3 ratio. Thyroid tissue and blood T-cell repertoires from about six Graves' hyperthyroidism patients were also compared in the study. After sampling, hyperthyroidism patients received methimazole starting at 30 mg daily, and ophthalmopathy patients received high-dose intravenous methylprednisolone. Libraries were constructed in a second round of multiplex PCR, after which size selection and purification were performed. The libraries were sequenced on an Illumina HiSeq2000 using paired-end 100 bp reads. SOAPnuke was used to process the raw data, throwing out any read that contained adapters or uncalled bases, had a mean Phred below 15, or lacked an exact constant-primer or identifier match. High-quality paired reads were merged with COPE v1.2.5, and unique nucleotide sequences were defined as clonotypes. Clonotypes were aligned to IMGT TRBV, TRBD and TRBJ reference segments using MiTCR v1.1. The analysis included only V-J combinations with a frequency above 0.0001, which together covered roughly 99% of the repertoires. A TCS score was defined as the ratio between F50 (clonal expansion) and ExV (chaos), using BLOSUM62-based TCRdist between CDR3 peptides within each V-J. Welch's t-statistics and random forest reduced just over 500 V-J features to about 12, which were used in a naive Bayes classifier (R e1071). No statistical method was used to set the sample size in advance, and investigators knew the group allocation. The paper describes TCR Vbeta CDR3 sequencing of around 140 peripheral blood samples, made up of 43 ophthalmopathy patients, some 80 hyperthyroidism patients and 17 progressor patients.

Rearrangement joined TRBV18 to TRBJ2-7; a weak D assignment points to TRBD2 (6 bases agree). The clonotype was recovered from a woman under 40 with Graves disease. Donor details come from another sample of the same person, matched by shared clones. The specimen was peripheral blood mononuclear cells (PBMCs), collected at new diagnosis, from a patient treated with antithyroid drugs. The CDR3: CASSPPRTGDDEQYF. The nucleotide sequence reads as follows: TGTGCCAGCTCACCACCGAGAACGGGAGACGACGAGCAGTACTTC. Reference TRBV18 and TRBJ2-7 genes cover what lies past the CDR3, so the full variable domain is NAGVMQNPRHLVRRRGQEARLRCSPMKGHSHVYWYRQLPEEGLKFMVYLQKENIIDESGMPKERFSAEFPKEGPSILRIQQVVRGDSAAYFCASSPPRTGDDEQYFGPGTRLTVT.